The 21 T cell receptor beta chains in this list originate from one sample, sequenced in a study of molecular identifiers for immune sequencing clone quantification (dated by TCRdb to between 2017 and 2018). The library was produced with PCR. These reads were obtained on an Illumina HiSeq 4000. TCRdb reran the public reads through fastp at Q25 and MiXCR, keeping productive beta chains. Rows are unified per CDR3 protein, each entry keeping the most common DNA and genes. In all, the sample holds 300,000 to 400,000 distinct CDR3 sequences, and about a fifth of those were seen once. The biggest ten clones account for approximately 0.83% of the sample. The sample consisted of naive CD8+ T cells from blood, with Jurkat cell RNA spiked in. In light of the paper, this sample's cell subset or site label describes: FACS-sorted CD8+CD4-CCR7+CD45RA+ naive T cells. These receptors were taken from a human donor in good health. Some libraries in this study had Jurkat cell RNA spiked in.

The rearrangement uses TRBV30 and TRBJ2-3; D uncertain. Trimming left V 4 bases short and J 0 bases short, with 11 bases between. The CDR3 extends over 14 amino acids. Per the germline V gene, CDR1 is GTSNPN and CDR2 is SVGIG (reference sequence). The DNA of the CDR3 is TGTGCCTGGAATTACGGTGCTAGCACAGATACGCAGTATTTT. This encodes CAWNYGASTDTQYF.

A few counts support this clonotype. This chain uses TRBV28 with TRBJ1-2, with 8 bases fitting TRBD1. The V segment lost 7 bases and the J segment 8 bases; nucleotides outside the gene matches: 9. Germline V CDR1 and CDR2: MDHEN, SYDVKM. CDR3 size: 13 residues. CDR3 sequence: CASTLTGAGGYTF. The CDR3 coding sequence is TGTGCCAGCACCCTGACAGGGGCAGGGGGCTACACCTTC.

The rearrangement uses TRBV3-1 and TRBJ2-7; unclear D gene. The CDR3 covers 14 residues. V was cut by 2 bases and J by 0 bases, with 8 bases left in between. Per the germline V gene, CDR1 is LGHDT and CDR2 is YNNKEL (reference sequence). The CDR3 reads CASSQLTDSYEQYF. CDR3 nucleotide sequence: TGTGCCAGCAGCCAATTGACGGACTCCTACGAGCAGTACTTC.

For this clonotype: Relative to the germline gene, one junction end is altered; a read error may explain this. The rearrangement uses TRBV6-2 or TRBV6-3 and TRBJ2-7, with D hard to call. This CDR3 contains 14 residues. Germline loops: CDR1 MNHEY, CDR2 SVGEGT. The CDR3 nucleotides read TGTGCCGGCAGTTACCCTCCCAATCGATACGAGCAGTACTTC. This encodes CAGSYPPNRYEQYF.

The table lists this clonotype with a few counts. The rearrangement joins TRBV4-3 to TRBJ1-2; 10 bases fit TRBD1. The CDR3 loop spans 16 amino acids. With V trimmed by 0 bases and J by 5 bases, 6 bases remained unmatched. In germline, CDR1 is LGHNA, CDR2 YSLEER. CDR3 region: CASSQDARTGGYGYTF. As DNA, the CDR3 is TGCGCCAGCAGCCAAGATGCCCGGACAGGGGGATATGGCTACACCTTC.

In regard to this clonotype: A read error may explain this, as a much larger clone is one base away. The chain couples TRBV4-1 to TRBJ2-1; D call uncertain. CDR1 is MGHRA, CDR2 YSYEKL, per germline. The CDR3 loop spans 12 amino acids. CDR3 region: CAGSYDRNEQFF. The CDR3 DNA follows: TGCGCCGGCAGCTACGACCGGAATGAGCAGTTCTTC.

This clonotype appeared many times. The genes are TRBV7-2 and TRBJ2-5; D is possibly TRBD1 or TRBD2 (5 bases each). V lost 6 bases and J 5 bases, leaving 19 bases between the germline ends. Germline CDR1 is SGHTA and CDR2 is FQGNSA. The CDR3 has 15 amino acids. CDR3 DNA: TGTGCCAGCAGTCCAGTTTTAGCCGGGGCCGAGACCCAGTACTTC. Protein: CASSPVLAGAETQYF.

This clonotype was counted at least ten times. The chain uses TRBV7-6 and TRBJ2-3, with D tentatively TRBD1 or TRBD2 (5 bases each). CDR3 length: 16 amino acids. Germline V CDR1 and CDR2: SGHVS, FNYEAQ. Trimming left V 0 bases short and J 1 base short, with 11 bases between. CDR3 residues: CASSLAAQGRTDTQYF. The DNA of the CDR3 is TGTGCCAGCAGCTTAGCGGCTCAGGGACGCACAGATACGCAGTATTTT. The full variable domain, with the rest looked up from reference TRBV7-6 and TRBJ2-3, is GAGVSQSPRYKVTKRGQDVALRCDPISGHVSLYWYRQALGQGPEFLTYFNYEAQQDKSGLPNDRFSAERPEGSISTLTIQRTEQRDSAMYRCASSLAAQGRTDTQYFGPGTRLTVL.

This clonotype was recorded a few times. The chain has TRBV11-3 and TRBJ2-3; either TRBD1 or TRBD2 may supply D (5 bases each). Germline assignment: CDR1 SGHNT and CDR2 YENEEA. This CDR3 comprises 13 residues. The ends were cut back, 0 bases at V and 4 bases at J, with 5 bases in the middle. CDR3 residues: CASSLEGPDTQYF. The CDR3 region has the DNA TGTGCCAGCAGCTTAGAGGGACCAGATACGCAGTATTTT.

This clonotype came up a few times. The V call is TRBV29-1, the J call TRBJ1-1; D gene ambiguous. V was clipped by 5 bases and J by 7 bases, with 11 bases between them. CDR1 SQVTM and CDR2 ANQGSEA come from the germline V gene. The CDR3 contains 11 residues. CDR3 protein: CSVRRDNEAFF. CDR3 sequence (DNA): TGCAGCGTTCGGAGGGATAATGAAGCTTTCTTT.

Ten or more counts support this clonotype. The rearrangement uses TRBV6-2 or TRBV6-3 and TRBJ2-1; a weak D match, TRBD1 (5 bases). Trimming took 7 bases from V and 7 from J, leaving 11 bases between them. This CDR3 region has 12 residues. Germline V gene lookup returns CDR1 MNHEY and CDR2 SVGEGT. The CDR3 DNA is TGTGCCAGCAATAGTCAGGGTAATGAGCAGTTCTTC. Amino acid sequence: CASNSQGNEQFF.

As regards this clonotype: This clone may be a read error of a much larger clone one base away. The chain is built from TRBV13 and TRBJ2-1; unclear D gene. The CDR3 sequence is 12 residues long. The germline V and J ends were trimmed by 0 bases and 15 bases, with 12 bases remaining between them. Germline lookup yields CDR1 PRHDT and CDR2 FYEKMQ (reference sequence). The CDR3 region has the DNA TGTGCCAGCAGCTTAGGCGACCCTCCTGGGTTCTTC. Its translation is CASSLGDPPGFF. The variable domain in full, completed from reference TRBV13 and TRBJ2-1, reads AAGVIQSPRHLIKEKRETATLKCYPIPRHDTVYWYQQGPGQDPQFLISFYEKMQSDKGSIPDRFSAQQFSDYHSELNMSSLELGDSALYFCASSLGDPPGFFGPGTRLTVL.

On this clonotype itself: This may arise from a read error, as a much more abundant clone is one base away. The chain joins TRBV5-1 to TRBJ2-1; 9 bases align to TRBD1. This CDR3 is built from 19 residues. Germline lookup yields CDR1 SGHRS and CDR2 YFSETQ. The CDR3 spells CASSLGDRENLFSYYEQFF. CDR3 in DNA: TGCGCCAGCAGCTTGGGGGACAGGGAAAACCTATTCTCCTACTATGAGCAGTTCTTC. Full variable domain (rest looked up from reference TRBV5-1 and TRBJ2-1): KAGVTQTPRYLIKTRGQQVTLSCSPISGHRSVSWYQQTPGQGLQFLFEYFSETQRNKGNFPGRFSGRQFSNSRSEMNVSTLELGDSALYLCASSLGDRENLFSYYEQFFGPGTRLTVL.

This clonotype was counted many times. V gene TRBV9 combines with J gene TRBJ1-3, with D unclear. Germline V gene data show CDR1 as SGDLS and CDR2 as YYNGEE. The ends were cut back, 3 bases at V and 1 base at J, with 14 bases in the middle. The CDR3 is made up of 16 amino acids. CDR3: CASSASGRGSGNTIYF. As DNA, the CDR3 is TGTGCCAGCAGCGCCAGCGGGCGGGGATCTGGAAACACCATATATTTT.

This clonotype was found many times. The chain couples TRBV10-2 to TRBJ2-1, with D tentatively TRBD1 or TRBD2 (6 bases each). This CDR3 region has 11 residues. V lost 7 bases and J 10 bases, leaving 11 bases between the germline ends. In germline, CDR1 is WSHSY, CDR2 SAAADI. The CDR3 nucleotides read TGCGCCAGCATTAGGGGGGTCGAGCAGTTCTTC. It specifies CASIRGVEQFF.

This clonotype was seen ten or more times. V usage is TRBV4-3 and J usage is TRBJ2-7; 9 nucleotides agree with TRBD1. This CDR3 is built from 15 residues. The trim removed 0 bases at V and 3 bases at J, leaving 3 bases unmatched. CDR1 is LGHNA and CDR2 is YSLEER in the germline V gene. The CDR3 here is CASSQDRGQGYEQYF. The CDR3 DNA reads TGCGCCAGCAGCCAAGATCGGGGACAGGGCTACGAGCAGTACTTC.

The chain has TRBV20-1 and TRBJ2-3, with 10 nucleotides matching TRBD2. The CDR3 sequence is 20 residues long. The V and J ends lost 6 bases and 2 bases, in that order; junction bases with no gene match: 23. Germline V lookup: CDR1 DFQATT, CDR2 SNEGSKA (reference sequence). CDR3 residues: CSARPPPARWTSGITDTQYF. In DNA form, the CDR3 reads TGCAGTGCCAGACCCCCCCCCGCGAGGTGGACTAGCGGTATCACAGATACGCAGTATTTT.

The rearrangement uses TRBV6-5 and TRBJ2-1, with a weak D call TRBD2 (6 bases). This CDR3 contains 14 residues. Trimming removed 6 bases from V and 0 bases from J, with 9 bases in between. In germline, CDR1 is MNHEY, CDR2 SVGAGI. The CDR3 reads CASSPGLSYNEQFF. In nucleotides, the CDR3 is TGTGCCAGCAGCCCGGGACTCTCCTACAATGAGCAGTTCTTC.

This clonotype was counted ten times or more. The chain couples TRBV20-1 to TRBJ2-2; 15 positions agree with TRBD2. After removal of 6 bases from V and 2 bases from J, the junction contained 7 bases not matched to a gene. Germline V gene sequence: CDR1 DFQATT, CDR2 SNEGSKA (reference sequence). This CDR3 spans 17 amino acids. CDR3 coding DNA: TGCAGTGCCGCGGGACTAGCGGGAGGAATTAACACCGGGGAGCTGTTTTTT. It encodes CSAAGLAGGINTGELFF.

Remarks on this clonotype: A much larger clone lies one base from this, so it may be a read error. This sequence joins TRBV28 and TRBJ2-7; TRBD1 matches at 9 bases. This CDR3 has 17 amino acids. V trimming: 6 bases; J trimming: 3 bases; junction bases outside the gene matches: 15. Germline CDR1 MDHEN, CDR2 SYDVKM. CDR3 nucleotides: TGTGCCAGCAGCATATCCGCCGGGACAGGGTTGATCTACGAGCAGTACTTC. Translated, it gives CASSISAGTGLIYEQYF.

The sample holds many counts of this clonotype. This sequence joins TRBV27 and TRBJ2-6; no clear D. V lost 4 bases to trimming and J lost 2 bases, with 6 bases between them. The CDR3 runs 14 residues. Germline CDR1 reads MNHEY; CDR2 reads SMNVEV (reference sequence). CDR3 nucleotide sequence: TGTGCCAGCAGTTCAGGTGCTGGGGCCAACGTCCTGACTTTC. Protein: CASSSGAGANVLTF.